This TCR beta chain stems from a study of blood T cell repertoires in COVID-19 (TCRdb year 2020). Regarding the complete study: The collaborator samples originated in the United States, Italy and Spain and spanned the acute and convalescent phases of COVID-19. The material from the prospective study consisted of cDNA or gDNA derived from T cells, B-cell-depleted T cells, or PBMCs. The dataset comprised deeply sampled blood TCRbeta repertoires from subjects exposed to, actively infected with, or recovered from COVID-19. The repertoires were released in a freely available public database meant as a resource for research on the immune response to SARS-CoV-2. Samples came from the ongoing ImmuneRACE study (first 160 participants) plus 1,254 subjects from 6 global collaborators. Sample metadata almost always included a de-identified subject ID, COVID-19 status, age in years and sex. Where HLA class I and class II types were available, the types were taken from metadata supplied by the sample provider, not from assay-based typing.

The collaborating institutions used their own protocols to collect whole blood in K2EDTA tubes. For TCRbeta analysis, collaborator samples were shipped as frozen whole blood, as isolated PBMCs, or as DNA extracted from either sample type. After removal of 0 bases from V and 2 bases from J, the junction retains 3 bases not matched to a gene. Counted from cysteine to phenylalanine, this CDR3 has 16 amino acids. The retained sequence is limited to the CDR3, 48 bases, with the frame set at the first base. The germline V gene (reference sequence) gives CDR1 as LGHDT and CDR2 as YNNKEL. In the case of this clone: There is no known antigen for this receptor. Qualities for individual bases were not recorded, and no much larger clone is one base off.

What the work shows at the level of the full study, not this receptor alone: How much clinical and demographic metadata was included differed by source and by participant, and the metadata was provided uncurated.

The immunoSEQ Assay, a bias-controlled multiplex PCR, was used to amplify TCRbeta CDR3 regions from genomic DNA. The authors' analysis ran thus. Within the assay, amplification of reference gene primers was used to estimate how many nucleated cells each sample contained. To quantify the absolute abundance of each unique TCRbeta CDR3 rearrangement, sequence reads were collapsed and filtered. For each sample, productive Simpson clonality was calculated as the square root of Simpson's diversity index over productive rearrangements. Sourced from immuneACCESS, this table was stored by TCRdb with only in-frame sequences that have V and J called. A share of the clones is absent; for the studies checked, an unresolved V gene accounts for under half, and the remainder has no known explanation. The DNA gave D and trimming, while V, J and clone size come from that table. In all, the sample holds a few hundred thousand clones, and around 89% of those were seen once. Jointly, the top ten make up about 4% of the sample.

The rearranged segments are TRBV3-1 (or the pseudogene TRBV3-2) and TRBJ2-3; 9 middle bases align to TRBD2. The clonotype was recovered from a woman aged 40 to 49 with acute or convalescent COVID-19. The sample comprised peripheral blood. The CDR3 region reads CASSQDMGLATDTQYF. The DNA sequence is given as TGTGCCAGCAGCCAAGATATGGGACTAGCCACAGATACGCAGTATTTT.